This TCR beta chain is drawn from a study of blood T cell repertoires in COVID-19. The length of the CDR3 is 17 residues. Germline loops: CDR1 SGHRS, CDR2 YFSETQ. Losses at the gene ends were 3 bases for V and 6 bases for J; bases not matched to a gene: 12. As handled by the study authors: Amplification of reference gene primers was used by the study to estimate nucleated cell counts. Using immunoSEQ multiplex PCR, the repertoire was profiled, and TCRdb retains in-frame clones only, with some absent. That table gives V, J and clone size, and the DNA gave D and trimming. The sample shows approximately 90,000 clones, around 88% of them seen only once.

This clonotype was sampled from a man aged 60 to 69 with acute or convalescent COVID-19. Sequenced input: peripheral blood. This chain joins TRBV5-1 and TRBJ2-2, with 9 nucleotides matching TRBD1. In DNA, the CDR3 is TGCGCCAGCAGCTCGGACAGGGGTGGAGTATTTGCCGGGGAGCTGTTTTTT. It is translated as CASSSDRGGVFAGELFF.